What follows describes a single T cell receptor (beta chain). The source of the sample is a study of blood T cell repertoires in COVID-19. Across the study: Samples representing acute and convalescent COVID-19 were sourced from the United States, Italy and Spain. The analysed material was cDNA or gDNA that came from T cells, B-cell-depleted T cells, or PBMCs.

In the authors' methods: Amplification of reference gene primers provided the estimated nucleated cell counts. Clones were read by immunoSEQ multiplex PCR, and TCRdb kept only the in-frame ones, dropping some. The V and J calls and clone size are taken from that table; D and trimming were inferred from the DNA. The sample records hundreds of thousands of clones, around 91% being singletons. Germline CDR1 is SNHLY and CDR2 is FYNNEI. The CDR3 runs 13 residues. V gave up 4 bases and J gave up 4 bases; unmatched junction bases: 0. Sequencing was performed on peripheral blood. The gene calls are TRBV2 and TRBJ2-7, with TRBD1 matching over 11 bases. This clonotype was obtained from a woman aged 18-35 years who had recovered from COVID-19. CDR3 bases: TGTGCCAGCAGTGGGGACAGGGGGTACGAGCAGTACGTC. It yields the protein CASSGDRGYEQYV.